The clone carrying this T cell receptor beta chain was counted only a few times. Its antigen is still unknown. This table comes from immunoSEQ multiplex PCR, and its TCRdb copy is limited to in-frame clones, with some not included. Of roughly 3,000 clones listed, 29% are singletons. These data belong to a study of T cells in localized non-small cell lung cancer. Study-wide results and limits: A median of about 54 of the top 100 tumor clones appeared in adjacent lung, which was paired and uninvolved. Uninvolved adjacent lung showed higher T cell clonality than tumor. Because sequencing included only one region (of the tumor), heterogeneity remains possible.

Unmatched junction bases numbered 3, after V lost 5 bases and J lost 0 bases. CDR1 and CDR2 from the germline V gene are MNHGY and SAAAGT. The CDR3 runs 15 residues. The receptor comes from a man aged 35-69 years with stage I lung adenocarcinoma. The V and J genes are TRBV6-8 and TRBJ2-3, with TRBD2 matching 9 bases. The specimen comprised lung tumor tissue, sampled before any cancer treatment. The CDR3 bases are TGTGCCAGCAGTGACCTAGCGGGGAGCACAGATACGCAGTATTTT. This gives the protein CASSDLAGSTDTQYF.